This T cell receptor (beta chain) derives from a study of cytomegalovirus exposure and HLA in healthy donors. General study points: According to the study, approximately 150 TCR beta chains were cytomegalovirus-associated. Previous analysis showed most TCR beta V segments were productive about 87% or about 30% of the time. Sequencing likely produced, as an artifact, a cluster of highly shared sequence variants.

This CDR3 is built from 14 residues. Germline V CDR1 and CDR2: MDHEN, SYDVKM. The V and J ends lost 3 bases and 6 bases respectively, with 12 bases between them. With respect to this clone: Its antigen is still unknown.

The primer mix had 60 Vbeta and 13 Jbeta primers. Here immunoSEQ multiplex PCR was the method, and the copy in TCRdb shows in-frame clones only, minus some. The table shows just over 70,000 clones, with about 74% occurring only once. The J gene is TRBJ1-5, the V gene TRBV28; a weak D match, TRBD1 (5 bases). The sequence derives from a human donor in good health. The sequencing sample was made of PBMCs. CDR3 region: CASSFDRSVQPQHF. The CDR3 bases are TGTGCCAGCAGTTTTGACAGATCGGTTCAGCCCCAGCATTTT.